The rows below give T cell receptor beta chains drawn from one sample of a study of blood T cell repertoires in COVID-19. The repertoire was sequenced with immunoSEQ multiplex PCR; TCRdb's copy has only in-frame clones and lacks some. The data contain approximately 360,000 clones, about four fifths of them singletons. The sequenced material came from PBMCs or T cells enriched from blood (not recorded which). The receptors shown here come from a woman between 45 and 60 years old who had recovered from COVID-19. CDR3s include the opening cysteine and the closing phenylalanine or tryptophan. Fields, in order: J gene, clone size, D gene, V gene, CDR3 protein, CDR3 DNA. A D gene is named only where the DNA matches it firmly. Size values are once, few and many counts, or a class for expanded clones, and some rows have none.

>TRBJ1-2|-|TRBD1|TRBV20-1
CSARTDREYTF
TGCAGTGCTAGGACCGACAGGGAGTACACCTTC
>TRBJ2-6|-|TRBD2|TRBV4-1
CASSQGLAGGTISGANVLTF
TGCGCCAGCAGCCAAGGACTAGCGGGGGGCACGATCTCTGGGGCCAACGTCCTGACTTTC
>TRBJ1-6|-|-|TRBV21-1
CASSKGPRGPNSPLHF
TGTGCCAGCAGCAAAGGCCCCCGCGGGCCCAATTCACCCCTCCACTTT
>TRBJ1-5|-|-|TRBV19
CASSPRPSQPQHF
TGTGCCAGTAGCCCGCGTCCTTCTCAGCCCCAGCATTTT
>TRBJ1-6|-|TRBD1|TRBV6-2/TRBV6-3
CASSYMGDSYNSPLHF
TGTGCCAGCAGTTACATGGGGGACAGCTATAATTCACCCCTCCACTTT
>TRBJ2-5|-|-|TRBV5-4
CASSLGNQGETQYF
TGTGCCAGCAGCCTGGGGAATCAGGGGGAGACCCAGTACTTC
>TRBJ2-1|-|TRBD2|TRBV10-2
CASSESLAGVGEQFF
TGCGCCAGCAGTGAGTCTTTAGCGGGAGTTGGAGAGCAGTTCTTC
>TRBJ1-1|-|-|TRBV19
CASSMTTQRLNTEAFF
TGTGCCAGTAGTATGACGACCCAGCGACTGAACACTGAAGCTTTCTTT
>TRBJ2-3|-|-|TRBV6-5
CASNPGVEPQYF
TGTGCCAGCAACCCCGGGGTTGAGCCCCAGTATTTT
>TRBJ2-7|-|TRBD1|TRBV7-2
CASSLGTGWSYEQYF
TGTGCCAGCAGCTTAGGGACAGGGTGGTCCTACGAGCAGTACTTC
>TRBJ2-1|-|TRBD2|TRBV23-1
CASNPKGTRGCNEQFF
TGCGCCAGCAACCCGAAGGGGACTAGGGGTTGCAATGAGCAGTTCTTC
>TRBJ2-4|-|-|TRBV7-8
CASSLGQGTKNIQYF
TGTGCCAGCAGCTTGGGGCAGGGAACCAAAAACATTCAGTACTTC
>TRBJ1-2|-|TRBD1|TRBV6-2/TRBV6-3
CASSYSGTGTNYGYTF
TGTGCCAGCAGTTACTCCGGGACAGGGACTAACTATGGCTACACCTTC
>TRBJ1-2|-|-|TRBV7-6
CASSLAAGVYGYTF
TGTGCCAGCAGCTTAGCAGCAGGGGTCTATGGCTACACCTTC
>TRBJ1-2|-|TRBD1|TRBV28
CASSRDRGLDGYTF
TGTGCCAGCAGCCGGGACAGGGGGCTGGATGGCTACACCTTC
>TRBJ1-1|-|TRBD1|TRBV3-1/TRBV3-2
CASSGGTGSAEAFF
TGTGCCAGCAGCGGAGGGACAGGGAGTGCTGAAGCTTTCTTT
>TRBJ1-1|-|TRBD1|TRBV4-3
CASSQSGTVMNTEAFF
TGCGCCAGCAGCCAATCCGGGACAGTAATGAACACTGAAGCTTTCTTT
>TRBJ2-1|-|TRBD2|TRBV3-1/TRBV3-2
CASSLGTKLNEQFF
TGTGCCAGCAGCCTTGGGACTAAGTTAAATGAGCAGTTCTTC
>TRBJ2-6|-|TRBD1|TRBV5-6
CASSLDRGVSGANVLTF
TGTGCCAGCAGCTTGGACAGGGGCGTCTCTGGGGCCAACGTCCTGACTTTC
>TRBJ2-6|-|-|TRBV9
CASSPQTDSGANVLTF
TGTGCCAGCAGTCCTCAGACAGACTCTGGGGCCAACGTCCTGACTTTC
>TRBJ2-3|-|TRBD2|TRBV4-3
CASSQELAGGRRDTQYF
TGCGCCAGCAGCCAAGAGTTAGCGGGGGGGCGCAGAGATACGCAGTATTTT
>TRBJ2-4|once|-|TRBV6-6
CASSYFQSQAKNIQYF
TGTGCCAGCAGTTACTTTCAGTCCCAAGCCAAAAACATTCAGTACTTC
>TRBJ1-2|once|-|TRBV19
CASTYGGTYGYTF
TGTGCCAGTACCTATGGGGGCACCTATGGCTACACCTTC
>TRBJ2-3|-|-|TRBV5-4
CASSVGLISSTDTQYF
TGTGCCAGCAGCGTTGGACTAATTTCTAGCACAGATACGCAGTATTTT
>TRBJ1-1|-|-|TRBV9
CASTPPTGLLTEAFF
TGTGCCAGCACCCCCCCGACGGGGTTGTTGACTGAAGCTTTCTTT
>TRBJ2-1|-|TRBD2|TRBV7-2
CASSLVAGGATEQFF
TGTGCCAGCAGCTTAGTTGCCGGGGGGGCCACTGAGCAGTTCTTC
>TRBJ2-5|once|TRBD1|TRBV29-1
CSVGGQGRGTQYF
TGCAGCGTTGGGGGACAGGGAAGGGGGACCCAGTACTTC
>TRBJ2-1|-|TRBD1|TRBV6-5
CASRGLQGNNEQFF
TGTGCCAGCAGGGGATTACAGGGGAACAATGAGCAGTTCTTC